This T cell receptor beta chain derives from a study of CD8 T cells in Susac syndrome. Study-level points and caveats: As acknowledged by the study, its TCR sequencing and HLA analysis included a relatively small number of individuals.

From germline, CDR1 is SQVTM and CDR2 ANQGSEA. CDR3 length equals 14 residues. The V end lost 7 bases, the J end lost 4 bases, and 19 bases lay between the germline ends. With regard to this clonotype: Its specificity is unknown.

Random hexamers primed reverse transcription of roughly 0.5 to 1 ug RNA. Multiplex immunoSEQ PCR targeted 54 Vbeta and 13 Jbeta TCR beta segments. One entry per CDR3 protein, called by TCRdb with MiXCR from the immunoSEQ multiplex PCR reads. In the table there are 65,000 to 100,000 distinct CDR3 sequences, approximately 96% of which are singletons. The rearrangement joins TRBV29-1 to TRBJ1-2; D possibly corresponds to TRBD1 (5 bases). This clonotype was obtained from a human donor with Susac syndrome. The sample comprised CD8+ T cells from PBMCs. CDR3 in DNA: TGCAGCGGGGGGAGTCAGCTCCCACCCTATGGCTACACCTTC. Its translation is CSGGSQLPPYGYTF.